This TCR beta chain was identified in a study of shared clonotypes between healthy human individuals. Across the whole study: Plates per donor: three CD4 naive, three CD4 memory, two CD8 naive, one CD8 memory.

The CDR3 spans 14 residues. Germline CDR1 and CDR2: SGHVS and FNYEAQ. V gave up 5 bases and J gave up 4 bases; unmatched junction bases: 5. Only CD45RO-negative cells positively selected for CCR7 counted as naive CD8 cells, so terminally differentiated effector memory CD45RA+ cells were excluded. Per the original data handling: Sequence data from immunoSEQ were junction-only and lacked quality scores; consequently, filtering differed. Sequencing used immunoSEQ multiplex PCR; TCRdb keeps in-frame clones, though not all of them. That table furnishes V, J and clone size, whereas the DNA furnished D and trimming. The table has just over 2,000,000 clones, about 95% seen once.

This chain links TRBV7-6 with TRBJ2-3; 8 nucleotides match TRBD2. The receptor's source is a man aged 18 to 30 in good health. Input material: naive CD8+ T cells sorted from blood. The CDR3 is CASSKSGGADTQYF. The CDR3 region has the DNA TGTGCCAGCAGCAAAAGCGGGGGAGCAGATACGCAGTATTTT.